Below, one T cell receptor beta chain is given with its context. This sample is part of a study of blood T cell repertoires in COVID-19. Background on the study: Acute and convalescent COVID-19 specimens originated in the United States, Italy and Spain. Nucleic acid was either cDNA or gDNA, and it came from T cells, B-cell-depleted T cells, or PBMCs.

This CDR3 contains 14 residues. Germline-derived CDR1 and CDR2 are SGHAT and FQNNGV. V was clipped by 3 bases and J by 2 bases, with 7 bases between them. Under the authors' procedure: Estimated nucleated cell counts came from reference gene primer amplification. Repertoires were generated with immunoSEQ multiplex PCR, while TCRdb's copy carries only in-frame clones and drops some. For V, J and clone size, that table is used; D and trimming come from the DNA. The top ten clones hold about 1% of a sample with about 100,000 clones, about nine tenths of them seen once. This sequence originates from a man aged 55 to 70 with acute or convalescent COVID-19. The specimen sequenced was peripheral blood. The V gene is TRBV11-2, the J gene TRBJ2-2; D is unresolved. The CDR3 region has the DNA TGTGCCAGCAGCTTTTTAGCAAACACCGGGGAGCTGTTTTTT. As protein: CASSFLANTGELFF.